The clone carrying this T cell receptor beta chain was counted only a few times. Its antigen is not identified. The V gene lost 6 bases and the J gene lost 0 bases, with 18 bases spanning the gap. The CDR3 has 17 amino acids. In germline, CDR1 is MNHEY, CDR2 SVGEGT. TCRdb redid the calling of the RT-PCR reads with MiXCR, one entry per CDR3 protein. The repertoire holds approximately 310,000 distinct CDR3 sequences, with 21% as singletons. This entry belongs to a study of response to subunit inactivated influenza vaccine. General study results and limits: Each seasonal flu vaccination may recruit only limited new T cells, authors suggested.

Sample: PBMCs from blood, taken less than 22 months after vaccination. V gene TRBV6-2 or TRBV6-3 combines with J gene TRBJ2-1; tentative D call: TRBD2 (6 bases). This TCR came from a man aged 45-69 years who received an inactivated influenza vaccine. CDR3 residues: CASSSLWGDSSYNEQFF. CDR3 in DNA: TGTGCCAGCAGCTCTTTATGGGGGGACTCCTCCTACAATGAGCAGTTCTTC.